Described below is a single T cell receptor (beta chain) sequence and its context. This sample stems from a study of blood T cells in healthy people across ages. Sample-barcoded 5' priming and a J-beta primer mix drove a second PCR of roughly 7 to 11 cycles. TCRdb independently ran MiXCR on the 5' RACE reads; one entry per CDR3 protein. The data hold 1.5 million to 2 million distinct CDR3 sequences, with roughly 43% observed a single time. The CDR3 extends over 13 amino acids. Trimming removed 0 bases at V and 7 bases at J, with 10 bases between. The germline CDR1 and CDR2 sequences are SGHKS and YYEKEE (reference sequence).

The TCR sequence derives from a human donor in good health. The chain uses TRBV5-5 and TRBJ1-2; a weak D match, TRBD1 (5 bases). Sequencing was performed on blood. The CDR3 sequence: CASSLDDSLGYTF. The CDR3 region has the DNA TGTGCCAGCAGCTTGGACGACAGCCTTGGCTACACCTTC.